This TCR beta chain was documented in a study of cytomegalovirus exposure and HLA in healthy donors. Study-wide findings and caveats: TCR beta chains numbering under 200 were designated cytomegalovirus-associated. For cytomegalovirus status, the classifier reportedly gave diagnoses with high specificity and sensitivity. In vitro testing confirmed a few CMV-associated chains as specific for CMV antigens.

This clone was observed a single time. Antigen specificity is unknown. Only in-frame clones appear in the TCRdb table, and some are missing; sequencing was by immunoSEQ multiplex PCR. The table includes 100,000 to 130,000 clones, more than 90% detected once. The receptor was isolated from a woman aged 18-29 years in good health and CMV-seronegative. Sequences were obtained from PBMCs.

CDR3 amino acids: CASSLAGASNQPQHF. DNA for the CDR3: TGTGCCAGCAGTTTGGCGGGGGCCAGCAATCAGCCCCAGCATTTT. This chain uses TRBV28 with TRBJ1-5; D perhaps matches TRBD1 (6 bases). Germline V CDR1 and CDR2: MDHEN, SYDVKM. The CDR3 is made up of 15 amino acids. Trimming took 3 bases from V and 1 from J, leaving 10 bases between them.